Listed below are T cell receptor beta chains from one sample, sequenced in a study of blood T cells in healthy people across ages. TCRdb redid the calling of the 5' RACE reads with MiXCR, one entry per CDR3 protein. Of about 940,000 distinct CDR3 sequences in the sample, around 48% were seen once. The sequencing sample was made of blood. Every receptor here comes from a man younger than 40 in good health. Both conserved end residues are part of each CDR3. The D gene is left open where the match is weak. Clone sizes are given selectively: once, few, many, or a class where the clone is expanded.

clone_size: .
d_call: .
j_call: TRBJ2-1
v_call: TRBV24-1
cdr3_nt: TGTGCCACCAGTGATCCCCGGCCTAATGAGCAGTTCTTC
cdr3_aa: CATSDPRPNEQFF

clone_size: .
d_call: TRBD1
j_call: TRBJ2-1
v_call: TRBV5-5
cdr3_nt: TGTGCCAGCAGCGGGGTGGGACAGGGATTGTTCAATGAGCAGTTCTTC
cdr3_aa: CASSGVGQGLFNEQFF

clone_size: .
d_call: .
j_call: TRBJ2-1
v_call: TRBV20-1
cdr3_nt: TGCAGTGCTAGAGGTGGGAATCGTCTGCGGAATTACAATGAGCAGTTCTTC
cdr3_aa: CSARGGNRLRNYNEQFF

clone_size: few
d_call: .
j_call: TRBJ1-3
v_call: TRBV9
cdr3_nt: TGTGCCAGCAGCGTAGAGGGACGGCGACTCTCTGGAAACACCATATATTTT
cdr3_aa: CASSVEGRRLSGNTIYF

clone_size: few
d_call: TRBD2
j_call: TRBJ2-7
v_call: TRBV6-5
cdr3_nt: TGTGCCAGCAGTTACGCCGTTAGCGGGCGGACCTACGAGCAGTACTTC
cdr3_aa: CASSYAVSGRTYEQYF

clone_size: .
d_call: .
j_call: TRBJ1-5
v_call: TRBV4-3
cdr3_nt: TGCGCCAGCAACAGGAGGCCGAGATATCATAGCAATCAGCCCCAGCATTTT
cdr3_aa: CASNRRPRYHSNQPQHF

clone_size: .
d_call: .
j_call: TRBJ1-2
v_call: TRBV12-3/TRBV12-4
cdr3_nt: TGTGCCAGCACCCTCGTAGGGAACTATGGCTACACCTTC
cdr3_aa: CASTLVGNYGYTF

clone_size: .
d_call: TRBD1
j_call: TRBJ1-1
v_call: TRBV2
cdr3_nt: TGTGCCAGCAGACTAACCACAGGGGCTGAAGCTTTCTTT
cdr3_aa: CASRLTTGAEAFF

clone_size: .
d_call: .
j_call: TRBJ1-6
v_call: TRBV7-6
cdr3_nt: TGTGCCAGCAGCTTAGCGGCAACTTATAATTCACCCCTCCACTTT
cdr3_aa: CASSLAATYNSPLHF

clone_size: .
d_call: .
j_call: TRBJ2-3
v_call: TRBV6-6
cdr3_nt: TGTGCCAGCACTAAAGGGGGGGCCCTCGCAGATACGCAGTATTTT
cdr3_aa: CASTKGGALADTQYF

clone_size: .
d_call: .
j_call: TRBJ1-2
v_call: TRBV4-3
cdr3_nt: TGCGCCAGCAGCCAAGGAGTGCAGGGATTGAACTATGGCTACACCTTC
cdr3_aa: CASSQGVQGLNYGYTF

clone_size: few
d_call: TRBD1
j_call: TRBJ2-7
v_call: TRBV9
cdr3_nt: TGTGCCAGCAGCGTACAGGGGGACGCCTACGAGCAGTACTTC
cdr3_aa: CASSVQGDAYEQYF

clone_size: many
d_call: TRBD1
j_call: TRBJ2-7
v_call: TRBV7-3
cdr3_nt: TGTGCCAGCAGCTTCGACAGGGACCCAACCTACGAGCAGTACTTC
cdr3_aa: CASSFDRDPTYEQYF

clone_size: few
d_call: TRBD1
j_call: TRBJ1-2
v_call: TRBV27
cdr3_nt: TGTGCCAGCAGTGACGGACAGGTAGCTAACTATGGCTACACCTTC
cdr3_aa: CASSDGQVANYGYTF

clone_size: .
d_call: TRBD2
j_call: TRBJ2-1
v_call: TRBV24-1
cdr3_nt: TGTGCCACCAGTGATCGGACTAGCGGGGCTTACAATGAGCAGTTCTTC
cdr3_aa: CATSDRTSGAYNEQFF

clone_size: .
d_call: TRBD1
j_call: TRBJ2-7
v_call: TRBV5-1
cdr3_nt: TGCGCCAGCAGCTTGACCGGACAGGGGAACGAGCAGTACTTC
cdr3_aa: CASSLTGQGNEQYF

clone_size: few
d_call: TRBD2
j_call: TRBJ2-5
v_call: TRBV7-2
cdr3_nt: TGTGCCAGCAGCTTAGCAACTAGCGGGGTTTTCCAAGAGACCCAGTACTTC
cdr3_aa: CASSLATSGVFQETQYF

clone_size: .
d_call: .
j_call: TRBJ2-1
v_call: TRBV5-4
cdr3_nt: TGTGCCAGCAGCCCGGGACCGACCAATGAGCAGTTCTTC
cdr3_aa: CASSPGPTNEQFF

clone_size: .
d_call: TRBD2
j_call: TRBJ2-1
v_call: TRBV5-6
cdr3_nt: TGTGCCAGCAGCTTGAGGGCTAGCGGGAGGGCCCGCGAGTTCTTC
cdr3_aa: CASSLRASGRAREFF

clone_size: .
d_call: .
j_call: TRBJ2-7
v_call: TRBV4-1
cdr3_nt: TGCGCCAGCAGCCAGCTACCTGGCATGGCCCACGAGCAGTACTTC
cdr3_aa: CASSQLPGMAHEQYF

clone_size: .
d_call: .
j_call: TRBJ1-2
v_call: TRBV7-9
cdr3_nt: TGTGCCAGCACCCGGGACCGTACTTACTATGGCTACACCTTC
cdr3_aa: CASTRDRTYYGYTF

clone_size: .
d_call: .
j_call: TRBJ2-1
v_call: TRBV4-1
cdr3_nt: TGCGCCAGCAGCCACCTTGACAATGAGCAGTTCTTC
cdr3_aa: CASSHLDNEQFF

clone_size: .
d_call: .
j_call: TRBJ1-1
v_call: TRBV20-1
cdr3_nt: TGCAGTGCTAGAGTGGGGAACATGAACACTGAAGCTTTCTTT
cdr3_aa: CSARVGNMNTEAFF

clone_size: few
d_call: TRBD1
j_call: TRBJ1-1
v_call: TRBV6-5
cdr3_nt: TGTGCCGCCTTTCCGGGACAGACTTTGAACACTGAAGCTTTCTTT
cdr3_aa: CAAFPGQTLNTEAFF

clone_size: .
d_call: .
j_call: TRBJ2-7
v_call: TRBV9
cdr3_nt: TGTGCCAGCAGCTCAATGCCGGGAGCCCAGGCCCCCAGCGAGCAGTACTTC
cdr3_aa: CASSSMPGAQAPSEQYF

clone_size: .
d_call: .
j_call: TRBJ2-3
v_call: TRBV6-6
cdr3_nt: TGTGCCAGCAGGCTCGGCTTCACAGATACGCAGTATTTT
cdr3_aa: CASRLGFTDTQYF

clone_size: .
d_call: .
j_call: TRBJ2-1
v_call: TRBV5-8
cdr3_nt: TGTGCCAGCAGCTTGATTGCCGGGATGGGATGGAATGAGCAGTTCTTC
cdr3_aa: CASSLIAGMGWNEQFF

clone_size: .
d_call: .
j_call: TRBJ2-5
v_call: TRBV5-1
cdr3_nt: TGCGCCAGCAGCTTGTCGCCGGGTCTGGAAGAGACCCAGTACTTC
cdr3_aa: CASSLSPGLEETQYF

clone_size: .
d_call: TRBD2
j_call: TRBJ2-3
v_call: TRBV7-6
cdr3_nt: TGTGCCAGCAGCTTAAAGGGCGCGGGGGGCCTAACAGATACGCAGTATTTT
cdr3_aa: CASSLKGAGGLTDTQYF

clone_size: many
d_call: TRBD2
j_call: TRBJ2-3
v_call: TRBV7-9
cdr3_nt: TGTGCCAGCAGCCCGCAAATCGGGGGGGCTTTCACAGATACGCAGTATTTT
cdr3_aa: CASSPQIGGAFTDTQYF

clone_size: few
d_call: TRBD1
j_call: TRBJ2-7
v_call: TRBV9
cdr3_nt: TGTGCCAGCAGCGTAGGTCAGGGGGCGTTCTACGAGCAGTACTTC
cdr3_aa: CASSVGQGAFYEQYF

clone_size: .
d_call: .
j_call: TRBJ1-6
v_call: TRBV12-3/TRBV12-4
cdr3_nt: TGTGCCAGCAGTCCGGGACTCACGGGGAATTCACCCCTCCACTTT
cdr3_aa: CASSPGLTGNSPLHF

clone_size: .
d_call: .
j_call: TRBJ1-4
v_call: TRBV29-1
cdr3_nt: TGCAGCGTTGGAGGGTTTCTAGGGGACCGGAATGAAAAACTGTTTTTT
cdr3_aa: CSVGGFLGDRNEKLFF

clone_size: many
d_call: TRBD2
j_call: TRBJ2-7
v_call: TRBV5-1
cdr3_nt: TGCGCCAGCAGGAAGGGACTAGCGGGGGCCTACGAGCAGTACTTC
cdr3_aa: CASRKGLAGAYEQYF

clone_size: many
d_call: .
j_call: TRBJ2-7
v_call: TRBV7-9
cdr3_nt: TGTGCCAGCAGCCCATACTACGAGCAGTACTTC
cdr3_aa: CASSPYYEQYF

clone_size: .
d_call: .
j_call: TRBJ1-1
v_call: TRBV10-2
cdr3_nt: TGCGCCAGCAGTGAGCAGGGTAACACTGAAGCTTTCTTT
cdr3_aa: CASSEQGNTEAFF

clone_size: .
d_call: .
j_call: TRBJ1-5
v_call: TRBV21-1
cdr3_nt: TGTGCCAGCAGCTCCCAGGGGGGGGGATCGAGCAATCAGCCCCAGCATTTT
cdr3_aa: CASSSQGGGSSNQPQHF

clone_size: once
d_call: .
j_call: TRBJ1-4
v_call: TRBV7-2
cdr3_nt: TGTGCCAGCAGCTTTTCTGACCTATTAGGGGAAAAACTGTTTTTT
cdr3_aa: CASSFSDLLGEKLFF

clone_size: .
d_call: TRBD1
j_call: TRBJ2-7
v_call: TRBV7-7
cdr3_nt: TGTGCTAGCAGCATCACAGGGGCCCACGAGCAGTACTTC
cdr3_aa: CASSITGAHEQYF

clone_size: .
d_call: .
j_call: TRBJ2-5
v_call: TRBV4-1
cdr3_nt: TGCGCCAGCAGCCCTAGGGACTTGGAGACCCAGTACTTC
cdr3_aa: CASSPRDLETQYF

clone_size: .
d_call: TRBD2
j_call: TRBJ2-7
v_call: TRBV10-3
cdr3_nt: TGTGCCATCAGTGAGTCGAGGACTAGCCGTCGCCTTACATCTTACAATGAGCAGTACTTC
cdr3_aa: CAISESRTSRRLTSYNEQYF

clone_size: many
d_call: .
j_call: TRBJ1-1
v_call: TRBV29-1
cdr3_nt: TGCAGCGTCGGACAGATGAACACTGAAGCTTTCTTT
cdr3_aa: CSVGQMNTEAFF

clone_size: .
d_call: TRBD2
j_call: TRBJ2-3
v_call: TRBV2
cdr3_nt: TGTGCCAGGAGAATAGCGGGGGGCACAGATACGCAGTATTTT
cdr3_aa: CARRIAGGTDTQYF

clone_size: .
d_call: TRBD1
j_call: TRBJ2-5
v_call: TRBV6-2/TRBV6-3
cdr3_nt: TGTGCCAGCACCATATACGGGGGACAGGGAGAGACCCAGTACTTC
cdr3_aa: CASTIYGGQGETQYF

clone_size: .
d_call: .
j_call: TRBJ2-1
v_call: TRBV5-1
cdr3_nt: TGCGCCAGCAGCTTGGGCAGATCCGGCGATGAGCAGTTCTTC
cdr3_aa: CASSLGRSGDEQFF

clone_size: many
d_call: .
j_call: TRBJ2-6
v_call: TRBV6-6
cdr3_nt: TGTGCCAGCAGTCGGACAGACTCTGGGGCCAACGTCCTGACTTTC
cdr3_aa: CASSRTDSGANVLTF

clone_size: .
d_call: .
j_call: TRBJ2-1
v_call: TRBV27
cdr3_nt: TGTGCCAGCCAAACGGGGCTGGATGAGCAGTTCTTC
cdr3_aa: CASQTGLDEQFF

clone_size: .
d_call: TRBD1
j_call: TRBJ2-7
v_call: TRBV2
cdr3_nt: TGTGCCAGCAGAGCCCAAGGAGACAGGGTGTACTTC
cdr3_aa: CASRAQGDRVYF

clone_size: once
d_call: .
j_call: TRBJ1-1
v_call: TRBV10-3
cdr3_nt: TGTGCCATCAGTGAGTCGAGACAGGAGAACATTGAAGCTTTCTTT
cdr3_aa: CAISESRQENIEAFF

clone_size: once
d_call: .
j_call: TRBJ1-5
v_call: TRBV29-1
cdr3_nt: TGCAGCGTTGGGACGGGAAATCAGCCCCAGCATTTT
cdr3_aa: CSVGTGNQPQHF

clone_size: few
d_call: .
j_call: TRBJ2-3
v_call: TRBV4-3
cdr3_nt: TGCGCCAGCAGCCAAGATTCCGGGGTTGCGGGGAGGTCGCTGTATTTT
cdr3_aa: CASSQDSGVAGRSLYF

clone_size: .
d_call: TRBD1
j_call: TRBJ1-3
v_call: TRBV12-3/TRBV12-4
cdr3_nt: TGTGCCAGCAGTACAGGGGGCTCTGGAAACACCATATATTTT
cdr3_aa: CASSTGGSGNTIYF

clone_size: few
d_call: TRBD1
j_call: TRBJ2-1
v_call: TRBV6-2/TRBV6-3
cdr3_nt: TGTGCCAGCAGTTGGACAGGACCCCTTAATGAGCAGTTCTTC
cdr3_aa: CASSWTGPLNEQFF

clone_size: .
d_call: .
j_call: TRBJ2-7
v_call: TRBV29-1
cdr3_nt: TGCAGCGTTCGGGGACAAGCCGACTACGAGCAGTACTTC
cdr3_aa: CSVRGQADYEQYF

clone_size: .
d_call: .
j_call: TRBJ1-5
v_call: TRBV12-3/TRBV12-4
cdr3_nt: TGTGCCAGCAGTTTAGCGGGGTACGGTCAGCCCCAGCATTTT
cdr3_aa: CASSLAGYGQPQHF

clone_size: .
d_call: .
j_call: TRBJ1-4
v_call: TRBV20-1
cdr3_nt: TGCAGTGCTCCAAAAGCATCTCTACTTAATGAAAAACTGTTTTTT
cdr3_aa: CSAPKASLLNEKLFF

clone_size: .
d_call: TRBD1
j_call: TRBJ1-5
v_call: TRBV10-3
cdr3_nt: TGTGCCACCCAGGGGGTTAAAGATCAGCCCCAGCATTTT
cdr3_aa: CATQGVKDQPQHF

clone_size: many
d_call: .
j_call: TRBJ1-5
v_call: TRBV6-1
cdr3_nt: TGTGCCAGCACCCAGGGGCTTCAGCCCCAGCATTTT
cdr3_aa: CASTQGLQPQHF

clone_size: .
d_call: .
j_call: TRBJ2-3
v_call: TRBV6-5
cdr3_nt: TGTGCCAGCAGTACTTCAGGGGAGAGGACAGATACGCAGTATTTT
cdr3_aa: CASSTSGERTDTQYF